These 18 T cell receptor beta chains came from one sample sequenced in a study of CD8+ T cells in alopecia areata. Collected material from alopecia areata patients comprised lesional scalp punch biopsies and peripheral blood. Extraction and reverse transcription of RNA yielded cDNA as the sequencing template. TCRdb keeps only in-frame clones here, not all; method: immunoSEQ multiplex PCR. The sample carries 20,000 or so clones, approximately 70% recorded once. Here the sequenced sample was skin, taken at week 0. The receptor set was obtained from a human donor with alopecia areata.

The genes are TRBV4-1 and TRBJ1-2; a weak D match, TRBD1 (6 bases). The germline V gene encodes CDR1 MGHRA and CDR2 YSYEKL. Trimming stripped 4 bases from V and 2 bases from J, with 20 bases between. The CDR3 contains 17 residues. CDR3 loop: CASSLPRIGQLNYGYTF. CDR3 DNA: TGCGCCAGCAGCCTTCCAAGAATAGGACAGCTAAACTATGGCTACACCTTC.

The chain links TRBV4-2 to TRBJ1-5; possibly TRBD1 for D (5 bases). The V and J ends lost 0 bases and 2 bases respectively, with 14 bases between them. There are 17 residues in the CDR3. Germline V gives CDR1 LGHNA, CDR2 YNFKEQ. The CDR3: CASSQEWGGAGNQPQHF. The CDR3 DNA follows: TGTGCCAGCAGCCAAGAGTGGGGAGGGGCCGGCAATCAGCCCCAGCATTTT.

The rearrangement uses TRBV5-4 and TRBJ1-4, with TRBD1 matching over 8 bases. Germline loops: CDR1 SGHNT, CDR2 YYREEE (reference sequence). This CDR3 has 14 amino acids. The trim removed 5 bases at V and 7 bases at J, leaving 7 bases unmatched. DNA for the CDR3: TGTGCCAGCAGTAACGACAGGGGAGGTGAAAAACTGTTTTTT. It is translated as CASSNDRGGEKLFF.

The rearrangement joins TRBV29-1 to TRBJ2-1, with TRBD2 identical over 9 bases. This CDR3 has 13 amino acids. After removal of 5 bases from V and 5 bases from J, the junction contained 4 bases not matched to a gene. Looked up from germline, CDR1 is SQVTM and CDR2 is ANQGSEA. This CDR3 is CSVYLAGHNEQFF. CDR3 nucleotides: TGCAGCGTTTATCTAGCGGGGCACAATGAGCAGTTCTTC.

The chain employs TRBV4-3 and TRBJ1-4; D is ambiguous. This CDR3 contains 16 residues. CDR1 is LGHNA, CDR2 YSLEER, per germline. V lost 0 bases to trimming and J lost 3 bases, with 11 bases between them. CDR3 sequence (DNA): TGCGCCAGCAGCCAAGACGGCGGGTTGGCTAATGAAAAACTGTTTTTT. This encodes CASSQDGGLANEKLFF.

J is TRBJ2-7 and V is TRBV7-9, with 7 bases fitting TRBD1. The CDR3 loop spans 15 amino acids. V shed 1 base and J 6 bases; nucleotides not matched to a gene: 9. Germline values: CDR1 SEHNR, CDR2 FQNEAQ (reference sequence). CDR3 residues: CASSLEQGLMSEQYF. CDR3 DNA sequence: TGTGCCAGCAGCTTAGAACAGGGGCTTATGAGCGAGCAGTACTTC.

This clone was picked up one time. CDR3 sequence: CASSLDRGTEAFF. CDR3 DNA: TGTGCCAGCAGCTTAGATCGGGGTACTGAAGCTTTCTTT. This rearrangement joins TRBV11-2 to TRBJ1-1; D is unclear. V gave up 0 bases and J gave up 5 bases, with 7 bases separating them. CDR3 length: 13 residues. Germline V gene sequence: CDR1 SGHAT, CDR2 FQNNGV. Combining the CDR3 with reference TRBV11-2 and TRBJ1-1 gives the whole variable domain EAGVAQSPRYKIIEKRQSVAFWCNPISGHATLYWYQQILGQGPKLLIQFQNNGVVDDSQLPKDRFSAERLKGVDSTLKIQPAKLEDSAVYLCASSLDRGTEAFFGQGTRLTVV.

This chain connects TRBV19 to TRBJ2-1; 7 bases map to TRBD2. CDR3 length: 14 amino acids. V was clipped by 4 bases and J by 4 bases; unmatched bases: 4. The germline V gene has CDR1 LNHDA and CDR2 SQIVND (reference sequence). The CDR3 sequence: CASSSGGDYNEQFF. In nucleotides, the CDR3 is TGTGCCAGTAGTAGCGGGGGAGATTACAATGAGCAGTTCTTC.

The J gene is TRBJ2-5, the V gene TRBV6-5, with unresolved D. The end of the DNA fits TRBJ2-7 better, so the J call may be wrong. The CDR3 has 14 amino acids. The germline gives CDR1 MNHEY, CDR2 SVGAGI. CDR3 region: CASNPGPNSYEQYF. CDR3 bases: TGTGCCAGCAACCCCGGGCCTAATTCCTACGAGCAGTACTTC.

V usage is TRBV10-3 and J usage is TRBJ2-2; 9 nucleotides agree with TRBD1. CDR1 is ENHRY and CDR2 is SYGVKD in the germline V gene. With 7 bases clipped from V and 3 bases from J, the junction kept 3 bases outside the gene matches. This CDR3 is built from 14 residues. CDR3 coding DNA: TGTGCCATCACCTGGACAGGGGACACCGGGGAGCTGTTTTTT. This encodes CAITWTGDTGELFF.

J is TRBJ1-2 and V is TRBV27; D gene ambiguous. Germline assignment: CDR1 MNHEY and CDR2 SMNVEV (reference sequence). The V end lost 4 bases, the J end lost 4 bases, and 16 bases lay between the germline ends. This CDR3 is 15 amino acids long. CDR3 DNA sequence: TGTGCCAGCAGTTCCCCTGGACGGCAGAGCTATGGCTACACCTTC. Protein: CASSSPGRQSYGYTF.

The J gene is TRBJ2-3, the V gene TRBV7-2; D is possibly TRBD1 or TRBD2 (5 bases each). The CDR3 extends over 15 amino acids. From germline, CDR1 is SGHTA and CDR2 FQGNSA. V lost 8 bases and J lost 2, with 17 bases in between. The chain's CDR3 is CASYRGAAHTDTQYF. The CDR3 DNA follows: TGTGCCAGCTACCGAGGGGCAGCACACACAGATACGCAGTATTTT.

The CDR3 is CASSLPRGARYEQYF. CDR3 nucleotide sequence: TGTGCCAGCAGCCTCCCGAGGGGGGCGAGGTACGAGCAGTACTTC. The chain links TRBV14 to TRBJ2-7, with D perhaps assigned TRBD1 or TRBD2 (6 bases each). CDR3 length: 15 amino acids. Trimming took 4 bases from V and 4 from J, leaving 17 bases between them. CDR1 and CDR2 from the germline V gene are SGHDN and FVKESK.

The chain couples TRBV7-9 to TRBJ2-7, with D unresolved. Trimming removed 3 bases at V and 1 base at J, with 16 bases between. The CDR3 runs to 16 residues. The V gene's germline CDR1 is SEHNR and CDR2 FQNEAQ (reference sequence). The CDR3: CASSFHVQRTSYEQYF. The CDR3 DNA sequence: TGTGCCAGCAGCTTCCACGTACAGCGTACTTCCTACGAGCAGTACTTC. Using reference TRBV7-9 and TRBJ2-7 for the parts outside the CDR3, the full variable domain is DTGVSQNPRHKITKRGQNVTFRCDPISEHNRLYWYRQTLGQGPEFLTYFQNEAQLEKSRLLSDRFSAERPKGSFSTLEIQRTEQGDSAMYLCASSFHVQRTSYEQYFGPGTRLTVT.

This chain connects TRBV6-5 to TRBJ1-1; tentatively, D is TRBD1 (6 bases). This CDR3 is 14 amino acids long. Germline V gene sequence: CDR1 MNHEY, CDR2 SVGAGI. V was pared by 3 bases and J by 2 bases, with 10 bases between. The CDR3 sequence is CASSYLQGNTEAFF. In DNA, the CDR3 is TGTGCCAGCAGTTATCTACAGGGAAACACTGAAGCTTTCTTT.

Comments on this clone: Sequence at one end of the junction differs from germline and may be a read error. The chain couples TRBV9 to TRBJ2-5; 8 bases are a match to TRBD2. The CDR3 contains 12 residues. From germline, CDR1 is SGDLS and CDR2 YYNGEE. The CDR3 nucleotides read TGTGCCAGTAGCGGGGTGGCAGAGACCCAGTACTTC. It yields the protein CASSGVAETQYF.

This chain links TRBV5-6 with TRBJ2-3; TRBD2 aligns across 10 bases. Germline CDR1 is SGHDT and CDR2 is YYEEEE. After removal of 3 bases from V and 2 bases from J, the junction contained 3 bases not matched to a gene. CDR3 length: 15 amino acids. This CDR3 is CASSWTSGFTDTQYF. DNA for the CDR3: TGTGCCAGCAGCTGGACTAGCGGATTCACAGATACGCAGTATTTT.

CDR3 coding DNA: TGCAGCGTTCCAAAGGAATCGGGAGAGACCCAGTACTTC. Translation: CSVPKESGETQYF. The rearrangement joins TRBV29-1 to TRBJ2-5; D gene ambiguous. This CDR3 has 13 residues. Germline V gives CDR1 SQVTM, CDR2 ANQGSEA. Trimming left V 5 bases short and J 4 bases short, with 14 bases between.